The rows below give T cell receptor beta chains drawn from one sample of a study of T cell changes during pregnancy in multiple sclerosis. TCRdb's table, derived via immunoSEQ multiplex PCR, lists solely in-frame clones and lacks some. The sample holds around 45,000 clones, 90% seen once. This specimen consisted of CD4+ T cells from peripheral blood mononuclear cells, obtained before pregnancy. The receptors originated from a female donor with multiple sclerosis, enrolled in a pregnancy study. The CDR3 runs from the conserved cysteine through the conserved F or W. The D gene is left open where the match is weak. Size is omitted from some rows. Given values are once, few, many or a class for expanded clones.

D gene: TRBD2; J gene: TRBJ2-1; V gene: TRBV19; clone size: .; CDR3 length: 13; CDR3 DNA: TGTGCCAGTAGTGGACTAGTGGGGTATGAGCAGTTCTTC; CDR3 protein: CASSGLVGYEQFF
D gene: .; J gene: TRBJ1-3; V gene: TRBV18; clone size: .; CDR3 length: 16; CDR3 DNA: TGTGCCAGCTCACCTATAACAGGGCTCTCTGGAAACACCATATATTTT; CDR3 protein: CASSPITGLSGNTIYF
D gene: TRBD1; J gene: TRBJ1-5; V gene: TRBV19; clone size: .; CDR3 length: 16; CDR3 DNA: TGTGCCAGTAGTATCGGGACAGGATTTAGCAATCAGCCCCAGCATTTT; CDR3 protein: CASSIGTGFSNQPQHF
D gene: TRBD1; J gene: TRBJ2-2; V gene: TRBV4-2; clone size: .; CDR3 length: 17; CDR3 DNA: TGTGCCAGCAGCCAAGCCGGAGGGACAGGGCACACCGGGGAGCTGTTTTTT; CDR3 protein: CASSQAGGTGHTGELFF
D gene: .; J gene: TRBJ2-7; V gene: TRBV27; clone size: once; CDR3 length: 15; CDR3 DNA: TGTGCCAGCAGTTTAAAGCAGCGAGGGCCCTACGAGCAGTACTTC; CDR3 protein: CASSLKQRGPYEQYF
D gene: .; J gene: TRBJ2-5; V gene: TRBV6-1; clone size: .; CDR3 length: 12; CDR3 DNA: TGTGCCAGCAGTGCAGATCAAGAGACCCAGTACTTC; CDR3 protein: CASSADQETQYF
D gene: TRBD1; J gene: TRBJ2-5; V gene: TRBV5-8; clone size: .; CDR3 length: 15; CDR3 DNA: TGTGCCAGCAGCCTGCCGGGACAGGGTCTTGAGACCCAGTACTTC; CDR3 protein: CASSLPGQGLETQYF
D gene: TRBD2; J gene: TRBJ2-3; V gene: TRBV7-3; clone size: .; CDR3 length: 16; CDR3 DNA: TGTGCCAGCAGCCGGACTAGCGGGGGTGGTACAGATACGCAGTATTTT; CDR3 protein: CASSRTSGGGTDTQYF
D gene: .; J gene: TRBJ1-2; V gene: TRBV5-5; clone size: .; CDR3 length: 14; CDR3 DNA: TGTGCCAGCAGCCCCGACAGGAGCTACTATGGCTACACCTTC; CDR3 protein: CASSPDRSYYGYTF
D gene: .; J gene: TRBJ2-7; V gene: TRBV6-5; clone size: .; CDR3 length: 16; CDR3 DNA: TGTGCCAGCAGTTATGGGACACAGGGCTTAAGCTACGAGCAGTACTTC; CDR3 protein: CASSYGTQGLSYEQYF
D gene: .; J gene: TRBJ1-5; V gene: TRBV28; clone size: .; CDR3 length: 13; CDR3 DNA: TGTGCCAGCAGCTCTCCTAGCAATCAGCCCCAGCATTTT; CDR3 protein: CASSSPSNQPQHF
D gene: TRBD2; J gene: TRBJ2-5; V gene: TRBV2; clone size: .; CDR3 length: 13; CDR3 DNA: TGTGCCAGGGGACTAGCGGGACAAGAGACCCAGTACTTC; CDR3 protein: CARGLAGQETQYF
D gene: TRBD2; J gene: TRBJ2-1; V gene: TRBV5-3; clone size: .; CDR3 length: 19; CDR3 DNA: TGTGCCAGAAGCTTGGCCGGTACTAGCGGGAGGGCCTATGTTAGTGAGCAGTTCTTC; CDR3 protein: CARSLAGTSGRAYVSEQFF
D gene: .; J gene: TRBJ1-2; V gene: TRBV28; clone size: .; CDR3 length: 12; CDR3 DNA: TGTGCCAGCAGTCTGACAGGTCGCGGCTACACCTTC; CDR3 protein: CASSLTGRGYTF
D gene: .; J gene: TRBJ1-5; V gene: TRBV2; clone size: .; CDR3 length: 14; CDR3 DNA: TGTGCCAGCAGGCGGTTAGGGGGAGAGAGGGCCCAGCATTTT; CDR3 protein: CASRRLGGERAQHF
D gene: TRBD1; J gene: TRBJ2-6; V gene: TRBV7-8; clone size: .; CDR3 length: 21; CDR3 DNA: TGTGCCAGCAGCCCCCGATCGAGATCACAGGGGGCGCATTTAGGGGCCAACGTCCTGACTTTC; CDR3 protein: CASSPRSRSQGAHLGANVLTF
D gene: TRBD1; J gene: TRBJ1-2; V gene: TRBV28; clone size: .; CDR3 length: 14; CDR3 DNA: TGTGCCAGCAGCTCGGACAGGGAAAGCTATGGCTACACCTTC; CDR3 protein: CASSSDRESYGYTF
D gene: TRBD1; J gene: TRBJ2-7; V gene: TRBV2; clone size: .; CDR3 length: 13; CDR3 DNA: TGTGCCAGCAGATCGACAGGGGATATTCCGCTGGACTTC; CDR3 protein: CASRSTGDIPLDF
D gene: .; J gene: TRBJ1-2; V gene: TRBV15; clone size: .; CDR3 length: 15; CDR3 DNA: TGTGCCACCAGCATCGCGGGGGTACTTAACTATGGCTACACCTTC; CDR3 protein: CATSIAGVLNYGYTF
D gene: TRBD1; J gene: TRBJ2-5; V gene: TRBV6-1; clone size: .; CDR3 length: 13; CDR3 DNA: TGTGCCGCGAATACAGGGGTAGGAGAGACCCAGTACTTC; CDR3 protein: CAANTGVGETQYF
D gene: TRBD2; J gene: TRBJ2-7; V gene: TRBV5-1; clone size: .; CDR3 length: 16; CDR3 DNA: TGCGCCAGCAGCTTGGGACTAGCGGGAAGTGGATACGAGCAGTACTTC; CDR3 protein: CASSLGLAGSGYEQYF
D gene: TRBD2; J gene: TRBJ2-3; V gene: TRBV7-2; clone size: .; CDR3 length: 16; CDR3 DNA: TGTGCCAGCAGCTTTGGGCGGGGGGGTATCACAGATACGCAGTATTTT; CDR3 protein: CASSFGRGGITDTQYF